This T cell receptor beta chain comes out of a study of T cell repertoires in cytomegalovirus infection. Study information: Recently identified HLA-C-restricted CMV epitopes and well-studied HLA-B-restricted CMV epitopes were used by the study. Signatures in public TCR beta sequences pointed to both CMV infection and matching HLA type.

The germline CDR1 and CDR2 sequences are SQVTM and ANQGSEA. The CDR3 has 13 residues. The V gene lost 6 bases and the J gene lost 2 bases, with 12 bases spanning the gap. This clonotype appeared a few times. What it binds is unknown. Study outcomes and limitations: CMV carriers having the relevant HLA were flagged by cumulative public TCR beta family frequency. CMV-specific HLA-C-restricted TCR beta clonotypes dominated the ex vivo response.

TCRdb reanalysed the reads using MiXCR and keeps one entry per CDR3 protein. The table has hundreds of thousands of distinct CDR3 sequences, 25% to 35% seen once. The receptor's source is a human donor in good health (CMV status not recorded). Some clones in this sample may be carry-over from other donors' samples. The specimen comprised cultured PBMCs, sampled from culture after CMV antigen stimulation. The chain links TRBV29-1 to TRBJ2-3; no clear D gene. CDR3 residues: CSVATRFTDTQYF. The CDR3 DNA reads as TGCAGCGTCGCCACTCGCTTCACAGATACGCAGTATTTT.